Presented here are 17 T cell receptor beta chains from one specimen sequenced in a study of monozygotic twins with inflammatory bowel disease. TCRdb reprocessed the 5' RACE reads; each CDR3 protein has one entry and no DNA is given. Its listing shows under 350,000 distinct CDR3 sequences. Specimen: blood. These receptors all come from a human donor with ulcerative colitis or Crohn's disease, or a healthy co-twin of an affected twin (not recorded which).

The chain combines TRBV7-9 with TRBJ2-5; with no DNA, the TCRdb D assignment of TRBD2 cannot be verified. The CDR3 is 14 amino acids. Germline V lookup: CDR1 SEHNR, CDR2 FQNEAQ (reference sequence). CDR3 sequence: CASSVGASWKTQYF.

The gene calls are TRBV7-9 and TRBJ2-1; TCRdb designates TRBD2, a call that cannot be tested without DNA. The CDR3 is made up of 15 amino acids. CDR1 and CDR2 from the germline V gene are SEHNR and FQNEAQ (reference sequence). CDR3 sequence reads: CASKSGGSSYNEQFF. Using reference TRBV7-9 and TRBJ2-1 for the parts outside the CDR3, the full variable domain is DTGVSQNPRHKITKRGQNVTFRCDPISEHNRLYWYRQTLGQGPEFLTYFQNEAQLEKSRLLSDRFSAERPKGSFSTLEIQRTEQGDSAMYLCASKSGGSSYNEQFFGPGTRLTVL.

V and J are TRBV9 and TRBJ2-1. The CDR3 has 14 residues. Germline assignment: CDR1 SGDLS and CDR2 YYNGEE. The CDR3 spells CASSVEASYNEQFF.

This chain uses TRBV11-2 with TRBJ2-7; without DNA, the TCRdb call of TRBD2 cannot be checked. CDR1 is SGHAT and CDR2 is FQNNGV in the germline V gene. The CDR3 runs 15 residues. The CDR3 loop is CASMDSGTSYYEQYF.

J is TRBJ2-4 and V is TRBV7-2. Germline values: CDR1 SGHTA, CDR2 FQGNSA. The CDR3 extends over 15 amino acids. This CDR3 reads CASTGSRTEQNIQYF.

This chain connects TRBV7-8 to TRBJ2-7; TCRdb's D call, TRBD2, is unchecked because there is no DNA. The germline gives CDR1 SGHVS, CDR2 FQNEAQ. The CDR3 consists of 15 residues. The CDR3 region is CASSLGGTGGGEQYF.

V gene TRBV5-1 combines with J gene TRBJ2-1; TCRdb gives TRBD2 as the D gene, but with no DNA this cannot be confirmed. The CDR3 runs to 15 residues. Germline loops: CDR1 SGHRS, CDR2 YFSETQ. CDR3 amino acids: CASSLVLAGADERFF.

V is TRBV11-2 and J is TRBJ1-6; with no DNA, the TCRdb D assignment of TRBD1 cannot be verified. The CDR3 sequence is 18 residues long. In germline, CDR1 is SGHAT, CDR2 FQNNGV. CDR3 in amino acids: CASSLRTPLRSYNSPLHF. Complete variable domain (other parts from reference TRBV11-2 and TRBJ1-6): EAGVAQSPRYKIIEKRQSVAFWCNPISGHATLYWYQQILGQGPKLLIQFQNNGVVDDSQLPKDRFSAERLKGVDSTLKIQPAKLEDSAVYLCASSLRTPLRSYNSPLHFGNGTRLTVT.

The J gene is TRBJ2-1, the V gene TRBV28; TCRdb outputs TRBD1, but without DNA this stays unchecked. The length of the CDR3 is 14 residues. CDR1 is MDHEN and CDR2 is SYDVKM in the germline V gene. CDR3 residues: CASRYAGGRGEQFF.

The rearrangement links TRBV5-1 to TRBJ2-3; as DNA is missing, the TRBD2 call by TCRdb cannot be tested. The CDR3 length is 15 residues. Looked up from germline, CDR1 is SGHRS and CDR2 is YFSETQ. This chain's CDR3 is CASSQGLAHTDTQYF.

This rearrangement joins TRBV11-2 to TRBJ2-1; TCRdb proposes TRBD2, but this gene call is untestable without DNA. The length of the CDR3 is 16 residues. Germline assignment: CDR1 SGHAT and CDR2 FQNNGV. The CDR3 spells CASSLGASGIVNEQFF.

The chain has TRBV20-1 and TRBJ1-6; TCRdb's D gene call, TRBD1, goes unchecked for lack of DNA. CDR3 length: 15 residues. Germline assignment: CDR1 DFQATT and CDR2 SNEGSKA (reference sequence). The CDR3 protein is CSAREGGATNSPLHF.

V and J are TRBV12-3 or TRBV12-4 and TRBJ1-5; the TCRdb call, TRBD1, lacks DNA for checking. This CDR3 region has 16 residues. The CDR3 region is CASSSTGGLGNQPQHF.

The chain combines TRBV5-5 with TRBJ2-3; TCRdb selects TRBD2, and the lack of DNA leaves this call unchecked. The CDR3 loop spans 14 amino acids. Germline CDR1 is SGHKS and CDR2 is YYEKEE (reference sequence). CDR3 region: CASSLRDGEVTQYF.

The chain recombines TRBV27 with TRBJ1-6; TCRdb indicates TRBD1, and absent DNA this call remains unverified. The length of the CDR3 is 15 residues. Germline V gives CDR1 MNHEY, CDR2 SMNVEV (reference sequence). CDR3 sequence: CASSFVTGLNSPLHF.

The chain combines TRBV12-3 or TRBV12-4 with TRBJ1-4; TCRdb reports TRBD1, a call that lacks DNA to check it against. This CDR3 region has 18 residues. CDR3 sequence reads: CASSLAGTGFPPNEKLFF.

J is TRBJ2-5 and V is TRBV5-6; with no DNA, the TCRdb D assignment of TRBD2 cannot be verified. CDR1 and CDR2 from the germline V gene are SGHDT and YYEEEE. The CDR3 has 15 residues. The CDR3 region is CASSLYGTSKETQYF.